This entry is about one T cell receptor (beta chain). In the original workflow: By means of reference gene primer amplification, nucleated cell counts were estimated. TCRdb keeps only in-frame clones here, not all; method: immunoSEQ multiplex PCR. The DNA gave D and trimming, while V, J and clone size come from that table. This sample has fewer than 50,000 clones, with about nine tenths found just once. The CDR3 is 13 amino acids. The germline V gene encodes CDR1 KGHSH and CDR2 LQKENI. With 6 bases removed from V and 4 bases from J, the gap between germline ends came to 13 bases. These data come from a study of blood T cell repertoires in COVID-19. Study in general: Collection of acute and convalescent COVID-19 samples took place in the United States, Italy and Spain. PBMCs, B-cell-depleted T cells, or T cells provided the cDNA or gDNA that made up the material.

The sample taken for sequencing was peripheral blood. This clonotype was sampled from a human donor in a cohort sampled during active COVID-19. The genes are TRBV18 and TRBJ2-7, with D maybe TRBD1 (5 bases). The CDR3 DNA sequence: TGTGCCAGCTCCCACAGGTTGGATTACGAGCAGTACTTC. Protein: CASSHRLDYEQYF.